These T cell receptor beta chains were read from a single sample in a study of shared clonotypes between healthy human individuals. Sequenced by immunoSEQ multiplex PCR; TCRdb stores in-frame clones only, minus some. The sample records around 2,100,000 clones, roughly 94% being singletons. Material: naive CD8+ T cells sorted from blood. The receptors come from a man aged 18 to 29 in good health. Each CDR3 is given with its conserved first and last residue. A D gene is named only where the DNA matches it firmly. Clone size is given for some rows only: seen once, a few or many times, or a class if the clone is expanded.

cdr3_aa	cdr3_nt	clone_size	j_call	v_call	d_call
CASSVEQGDSPLHF	TGTGCCAGCAGCGTAGAACAGGGGGATTCACCCCTCCACTTT	-	TRBJ1-6	TRBV9	TRBD1
CSSGVQGLHQETQYF	TGCAGCTCCGGGGTACAGGGGCTGCATCAAGAGACCCAGTACTTC	-	TRBJ2-5	TRBV29-1	TRBD1
CASLGRVYGYTF	TGTGCCAGCCTCGGCAGGGTCTATGGCTACACCTTC	once	TRBJ1-2	TRBV2	-
CASSSPGLAGDETQYF	TGTGCCAGCAGCTCGCCGGGACTAGCGGGGGATGAGACCCAGTACTTC	-	TRBJ2-5	TRBV5-6	TRBD2
CASSETGFSNQPQHF	TGTGCCAGCAGTGAGACAGGTTTTAGCAATCAGCCCCAGCATTTT	-	TRBJ1-5	TRBV6-1	-
CASSLGTWGQGDGYTF	TGTGCCAGCAGCTTGGGAACGTGGGGACAGGGGGATGGCTACACCTTC	-	TRBJ1-2	TRBV5-6	TRBD1
CASGGAQETQYF	TGTGCCAGTGGGGGAGCCCAAGAGACCCAGTACTTC	-	TRBJ2-5	TRBV10-3	-
CASSLSPGELFF	TGTGCCAGCAGCTTATCCCCTGGGGAGCTGTTTTTT	-	TRBJ2-2	TRBV7-9	-
CASSPGVAENYGYTF	TGTGCCAGCTCACCAGGGGTTGCAGAGAACTATGGCTACACCTTC	-	TRBJ1-2	TRBV18	-
CASSEYRDLFEAFF	TGTGCCAGCAGTGAATATAGGGACCTCTTTGAAGCTTTCTTT	-	TRBJ1-1	TRBV2	-
CASSWGIGTEAFF	TGTGCCAGCAGCTGGGGGATAGGCACTGAAGCTTTCTTT	-	TRBJ1-1	TRBV9	-
CASSMEHNSPYGYTF	TGTGCCAGTAGTATGGAACACAACTCGCCCTATGGCTACACCTTC	few	TRBJ1-2	TRBV19	-
CASSRGTEAFF	TGTGCCAGCAGCCGAGGCACTGAAGCTTTCTTT	-	TRBJ1-1	TRBV7-6	-
CASSQGFGLRSPLHF	TGCGCCAGCAGCCAAGGGTTCGGTCTCCGGTCACCCCTCCACTTT	-	TRBJ1-6	TRBV4-1	-
CASRDRGNGARTDTQYF	TGTGCCAGCAGGGACAGGGGAAACGGGGCCCGAACAGATACGCAGTATTTT	-	TRBJ2-3	TRBV7-9	TRBD1